This is a list of T cell receptor beta chains from one sample in a study of T-cell memory formation after mild COVID-19. TCRdb analysed the 5' RACE reads with MiXCR anew, one entry per CDR3 protein. Among about 240,000 distinct CDR3 sequences listed, around 10% were seen once. Sequenced input: PBMCs or a T cell subset sorted from them (not recorded which). These receptors were obtained from a man aged 18 to 30 who had mild COVID-19 (a few samples of this study predate the infection). Cell type and time point are not known. The CDR3 runs from the conserved cysteine through the conserved F or W. Fields, in order: J gene, V gene, CDR3 protein.

j_gene: TRBJ2-3; v_gene: TRBV3-1; CDR3aa: CASSQWGSGGDEDTQYF
j_gene: TRBJ1-1; v_gene: TRBV7-9; CDR3aa: CASRVANTEAFF
j_gene: TRBJ1-3; v_gene: TRBV11-2; CDR3aa: CASSLGAIVSGNTIYF
j_gene: TRBJ1-6; v_gene: TRBV12-3/TRBV12-4; CDR3aa: CASSFAPGPSHSPLHF
j_gene: TRBJ2-2; v_gene: TRBV5-1; CDR3aa: CASSLGVNTGELFF
j_gene: TRBJ1-2; v_gene: TRBV6-5; CDR3aa: CASSSTGARNYGYTF
j_gene: TRBJ2-3; v_gene: TRBV15; CDR3aa: CATSPQGAWGTDTQYF
j_gene: TRBJ2-1; v_gene: TRBV5-1; CDR3aa: CASSLRGNTEQFF
j_gene: TRBJ2-3; v_gene: TRBV6-2/TRBV6-3; CDR3aa: CASSWVGDTQYF
j_gene: TRBJ2-3; v_gene: TRBV20-1; CDR3aa: CSAPSGGASDTQYF
j_gene: TRBJ2-3; v_gene: TRBV5-1; CDR3aa: CASSLGGESTDTQYF
j_gene: TRBJ2-5; v_gene: TRBV5-1; CDR3aa: CASSWGDLTTQETQYF
j_gene: TRBJ2-5; v_gene: TRBV27; CDR3aa: CASTPGGSGGTQYF
j_gene: TRBJ2-3; v_gene: TRBV29-1; CDR3aa: CSVAGLAGGTDTQYF
j_gene: TRBJ1-2; v_gene: TRBV7-2; CDR3aa: CASSPRGTGLDGYTF
j_gene: TRBJ2-2; v_gene: TRBV7-3; CDR3aa: CASSRTPLNTGELFF
j_gene: TRBJ2-3; v_gene: TRBV6-2/TRBV6-3; CDR3aa: CASSYSVRALSTDTQYF
j_gene: TRBJ2-3; v_gene: TRBV20-1; CDR3aa: CSARSYDTQYF
j_gene: TRBJ1-2; v_gene: TRBV6-5; CDR3aa: CASSSSRSGGYTF
j_gene: TRBJ2-7; v_gene: TRBV7-3; CDR3aa: CASSPGLAGGTGREQYF
j_gene: TRBJ2-1; v_gene: TRBV27; CDR3aa: CASSPFGRAEYNEQFF
j_gene: TRBJ1-1; v_gene: TRBV11-2; CDR3aa: CASSLDLNQRAFF
j_gene: TRBJ2-3; v_gene: TRBV11-3; CDR3aa: CASSAIAADTQYF
j_gene: TRBJ2-5; v_gene: TRBV4-2; CDR3aa: CASSQGRGTPGLETQYF
j_gene: TRBJ1-2; v_gene: TRBV6-5; CDR3aa: CASSRDRVYGYTF
j_gene: TRBJ2-3; v_gene: TRBV11-2; CDR3aa: CASSSRRALLRTDTQYF
j_gene: TRBJ1-6; v_gene: TRBV27; CDR3aa: CASSLGTGNSPLHF
j_gene: TRBJ2-1; v_gene: TRBV4-1; CDR3aa: CASSGIAGGLDEQFF
j_gene: TRBJ2-3; v_gene: TRBV21-1; CDR3aa: CASTPWAGGGTDTQYF
j_gene: TRBJ2-2; v_gene: TRBV6-4; CDR3aa: CASSEETGGTGELFF
j_gene: TRBJ2-5; v_gene: TRBV12-3/TRBV12-4; CDR3aa: CASREGQGTEETQYF
j_gene: TRBJ1-1; v_gene: TRBV5-1; CDR3aa: CASNRGLDTEAFF
j_gene: TRBJ1-1; v_gene: TRBV5-1; CDR3aa: CASSFGGAYTEAFF
j_gene: TRBJ1-1; v_gene: TRBV20-1; CDR3aa: CSPTRSGNTEAFF
j_gene: TRBJ2-1; v_gene: TRBV5-1; CDR3aa: CASRLPGTSGGAYNEQFF
j_gene: TRBJ2-4; v_gene: TRBV10-2; CDR3aa: CASSPEGQGNIQYF
j_gene: TRBJ2-7; v_gene: TRBV7-9; CDR3aa: CASSLSGGHEQHF
j_gene: TRBJ1-4; v_gene: TRBV9; CDR3aa: CASSVGTTNEKLFF
j_gene: TRBJ2-1; v_gene: TRBV7-2; CDR3aa: CASSFIRGSNEQFF
j_gene: TRBJ2-2; v_gene: TRBV4-3; CDR3aa: CASSQGTMTNTGELFF
j_gene: TRBJ2-7; v_gene: TRBV7-9; CDR3aa: CASSLARFPPYEQYF
j_gene: TRBJ1-1; v_gene: TRBV4-3; CDR3aa: CASSPTTGRTEAFF
j_gene: TRBJ2-4; v_gene: TRBV6-2/TRBV6-3; CDR3aa: CASSYGGPKNIQYF
j_gene: TRBJ1-3; v_gene: TRBV28; CDR3aa: CASSLRDGVAGSGNTIYF
j_gene: TRBJ1-2; v_gene: TRBV5-5; CDR3aa: CASSLEGQGGSYTF
j_gene: TRBJ2-3; v_gene: TRBV6-5; CDR3aa: CASSRTSKSDTQYF
j_gene: TRBJ2-3; v_gene: TRBV6-2/TRBV6-3; CDR3aa: CASLEQGLDTQYF
j_gene: TRBJ1-1; v_gene: TRBV3-1; CDR3aa: CASSQRTGLLPEAFF